This is a list of T cell receptor beta chains from one sample in a study of CD8 T cells in ankylosing spondylitis. TCRdb itself ran the 5' RACE reads through MiXCR, one entry per CDR3 protein. Here the sample spans 450,000 to 550,000 distinct CDR3 sequences, roughly 5.3% being singletons. The sequencing sample was made of blood, either unsorted or a sorted T cell fraction (not recorded which). The origin of the receptors is a male donor with ankylosing spondylitis. The CDR3 runs from the conserved cysteine through the conserved F or W. Each record gives: D gene, V gene, clone size, J gene, CDR3 protein, CDR3 DNA. D genes are given only for firm matches. Rows may omit the clone size; those that give it use once, few, many or a size class.

D gene: NA
V gene: TRBV25-1
clone size: NA
J gene: TRBJ1-2
CDR3 protein: CASGEYGYTF
CDR3 DNA: TGTGCCAGTGGGGAGTATGGCTACACCTTC

D gene: NA
V gene: TRBV6-2/TRBV6-3
clone size: many
J gene: TRBJ1-2
CDR3 protein: CASSPDGKYGYTF
CDR3 DNA: TGTGCCAGCAGTCCGGACGGCAAGTATGGCTACACCTTC

D gene: NA
V gene: TRBV5-1
clone size: many
J gene: TRBJ2-1
CDR3 protein: CASSLGLRGSEGNEQFF
CDR3 DNA: TGCGCCAGCAGCTTGGGGTTACGGGGGTCTGAAGGGAATGAGCAGTTCTTC

D gene: NA
V gene: TRBV19
clone size: NA
J gene: TRBJ2-4
CDR3 protein: CASTLGLGGWAKNIQYF
CDR3 DNA: TGTGCCAGTACCCTAGGGTTGGGTGGATGGGCCAAAAACATTCAGTACTTC

D gene: NA
V gene: TRBV27
clone size: many
J gene: TRBJ2-4
CDR3 protein: CASSSLRGPYAKNIQYF
CDR3 DNA: TGTGCCAGCAGTTCCCTCAGGGGACCTTATGCCAAAAACATTCAGTACTTC

D gene: NA
V gene: TRBV9
clone size: many
J gene: TRBJ1-4
CDR3 protein: CASSDGLGEKLFF
CDR3 DNA: TGTGCCAGCAGCGACGGGTTAGGAGAAAAACTGTTTTTT

D gene: NA
V gene: TRBV20-1
clone size: many
J gene: TRBJ2-7
CDR3 protein: CSARDWRDAGYEQYF
CDR3 DNA: TGCAGTGCTAGAGATTGGCGGGACGCGGGCTACGAGCAGTACTTC

D gene: TRBD1
V gene: TRBV10-3
clone size: many
J gene: TRBJ1-6
CDR3 protein: CAISERQGEGSPLHF
CDR3 DNA: TGTGCCATCAGTGAACGACAGGGGGAAGGTTCACCCCTCCACTTT

D gene: NA
V gene: TRBV6-1
clone size: many
J gene: TRBJ1-1
CDR3 protein: CASSVGRVITEAFF
CDR3 DNA: TGTGCCAGCAGTGTTGGCAGGGTTATCACTGAAGCTTTCTTT

D gene: NA
V gene: TRBV10-3
clone size: many
J gene: TRBJ1-5
CDR3 protein: CAISEKRGADNQPQHF
CDR3 DNA: TGTGCCATCAGTGAGAAACGGGGGGCAGACAATCAGCCCCAGCATTTT

D gene: NA
V gene: TRBV6-2/TRBV6-3
clone size: many
J gene: TRBJ2-5
CDR3 protein: CASSYMGLGQETQYF
CDR3 DNA: TGTGCCAGCAGTTACATGGGCCTAGGCCAAGAGACCCAGTACTTC

D gene: NA
V gene: TRBV20-1
clone size: many
J gene: TRBJ2-1
CDR3 protein: CSARDGWDNEQFF
CDR3 DNA: TGCAGTGCTAGAGATGGTTGGGACAATGAGCAGTTCTTC

D gene: NA
V gene: TRBV5-1
clone size: many
J gene: TRBJ2-5
CDR3 protein: CASTPTGTRRETQYF
CDR3 DNA: TGCGCCAGCACCCCTACCGGGACTCGAAGGGAGACCCAGTACTTC

D gene: TRBD1
V gene: TRBV20-1
clone size: few
J gene: TRBJ2-1
CDR3 protein: CSEGGTGGWDEQFF
CDR3 DNA: TGCAGTGAGGGCGGGACAGGGGGATGGGATGAGCAGTTCTTC

D gene: NA
V gene: TRBV27
clone size: many
J gene: TRBJ2-2
CDR3 protein: CASSFPPSGELFF
CDR3 DNA: TGTGCCAGCAGTTTTCCCCCCTCCGGGGAGCTGTTTTTT

D gene: NA
V gene: TRBV4-2
clone size: many
J gene: TRBJ2-7
CDR3 protein: CASSQDYSPGDYEQYF
CDR3 DNA: TGTGCCAGCAGCCAAGATTATTCCCCAGGGGACTACGAGCAGTACTTC

D gene: TRBD1
V gene: TRBV20-1
clone size: few
J gene: TRBJ1-1
CDR3 protein: CSAGTGPTEAFF
CDR3 DNA: TGCAGTGCTGGGACAGGCCCCACTGAAGCTTTCTTT

D gene: NA
V gene: TRBV5-1
clone size: many
J gene: TRBJ1-2
CDR3 protein: CASSLSDSSVGYTF
CDR3 DNA: TGCGCCAGCAGCTTGAGTGACAGTTCCGTTGGCTACACCTTC

D gene: NA
V gene: TRBV29-1
clone size: many
J gene: TRBJ2-2
CDR3 protein: CSVRGNTGELFF
CDR3 DNA: TGCAGCGTTAGAGGGAACACCGGGGAGCTGTTTTTT

D gene: NA
V gene: TRBV20-1
clone size: many
J gene: TRBJ2-1
CDR3 protein: CSAMRRQNEQFF
CDR3 DNA: TGCAGTGCTATGAGACGCCAGAATGAGCAGTTCTTC

D gene: NA
V gene: TRBV12-3/TRBV12-4
clone size: many
J gene: TRBJ2-5
CDR3 protein: CASSRGGIETQYF
CDR3 DNA: TGTGCCAGCAGTCGAGGGGGTATAGAGACCCAGTACTTC

D gene: NA
V gene: TRBV6-2/TRBV6-3
clone size: few
J gene: TRBJ2-1
CDR3 protein: CASSAFNRAFYEQFF
CDR3 DNA: TGTGCCAGCAGCGCCTTTAACCGGGCCTTCTATGAGCAGTTCTTC

D gene: NA
V gene: TRBV6-2/TRBV6-3
clone size: many
J gene: TRBJ2-7
CDR3 protein: CASSYSKGRKRKDEQYF
CDR3 DNA: TGTGCCAGCAGTTACTCGAAGGGCAGGAAACGTAAGGACGAGCAGTACTTC

D gene: NA
V gene: TRBV20-1
clone size: few
J gene: TRBJ2-7
CDR3 protein: CSASKPLATGNEQYF
CDR3 DNA: TGCAGTGCTTCTAAACCACTAGCAACGGGGAACGAGCAGTACTTC

D gene: TRBD1
V gene: TRBV11-1
clone size: many
J gene: TRBJ2-2
CDR3 protein: CASSGRTGSGELFF
CDR3 DNA: TGTGCCAGCAGCGGACGGACAGGGTCCGGGGAGCTGTTTTTT

D gene: NA
V gene: TRBV4-3
clone size: NA
J gene: TRBJ2-7
CDR3 protein: CASSAWPAGEQYF
CDR3 DNA: TGCGCCAGCAGCGCCTGGCCGGCGGGGGAGCAGTACTTC

D gene: TRBD1
V gene: TRBV4-2
clone size: many
J gene: TRBJ1-1
CDR3 protein: CASSSRGQGNTEAFF
CDR3 DNA: TGTGCCAGCAGCTCAAGGGGACAGGGCAACACTGAAGCTTTCTTT

D gene: TRBD1
V gene: TRBV6-6
clone size: many
J gene: TRBJ1-2
CDR3 protein: CAIRDSFDGYTF
CDR3 DNA: TGTGCCATAAGGGACAGTTTTGATGGCTACACCTTC

D gene: TRBD2
V gene: TRBV12-3/TRBV12-4
clone size: many
J gene: TRBJ2-1
CDR3 protein: CASGLAGPYNEQFF
CDR3 DNA: TGTGCCAGCGGACTAGCGGGACCCTACAATGAGCAGTTCTTC

D gene: NA
V gene: TRBV12-3/TRBV12-4
clone size: many
J gene: TRBJ2-3
CDR3 protein: CASSSGVSTDTQYF
CDR3 DNA: TGTGCCAGCAGCTCAGGGGTTAGCACAGATACGCAGTATTTT

D gene: TRBD2
V gene: TRBV5-1
clone size: NA
J gene: TRBJ2-1
CDR3 protein: CASRILLAVNEQFF
CDR3 DNA: TGCGCCAGCAGGATCTTACTAGCGGTTAATGAGCAGTTCTTC

D gene: NA
V gene: TRBV12-3/TRBV12-4
clone size: many
J gene: TRBJ2-5
CDR3 protein: CASSSSGETQYF
CDR3 DNA: TGTGCCAGCAGTTCCTCAGGGGAGACCCAGTACTTC

D gene: TRBD2
V gene: TRBV7-8
clone size: many
J gene: TRBJ2-7
CDR3 protein: CASSPIPGLAGGYEQYF
CDR3 DNA: TGTGCCAGCAGCCCAATCCCGGGACTAGCGGGAGGATACGAGCAGTACTTC

D gene: TRBD1
V gene: TRBV7-9
clone size: many
J gene: TRBJ2-3
CDR3 protein: CASVPLSGQLFTNGQYF
CDR3 DNA: TGTGCCAGCGTTCCTCTGTCGGGACAGCTGTTTACGAATGGGCAGTATTTT

D gene: NA
V gene: TRBV7-2
clone size: few
J gene: TRBJ2-7
CDR3 protein: CASSLGQFFKDEQYF
CDR3 DNA: TGTGCCAGCAGCTTAGGACAGTTTTTTAAGGACGAGCAGTACTTC

D gene: NA
V gene: TRBV30
clone size: few
J gene: TRBJ1-1
CDR3 protein: CAWSGSRLTEAFF
CDR3 DNA: TGTGCCTGGAGTGGGTCTCGCTTGACCGAAGCTTTCTTT

D gene: TRBD1
V gene: TRBV14
clone size: NA
J gene: TRBJ1-4
CDR3 protein: CASSLWTGGSANEKLFF
CDR3 DNA: TGTGCCAGCAGTCTTTGGACAGGGGGCTCAGCTAATGAAAAACTGTTTTTT

D gene: NA
V gene: TRBV20-1
clone size: many
J gene: TRBJ2-3
CDR3 protein: CSARWLDTQYF
CDR3 DNA: TGCAGTGCTAGATGGTTAGATACGCAGTATTTT

D gene: NA
V gene: TRBV5-5
clone size: many
J gene: TRBJ2-2
CDR3 protein: CASRQTSTNTGELFF
CDR3 DNA: TGTGCCAGCAGACAGACCTCGACGAACACCGGGGAGCTGTTTTTT

D gene: TRBD1
V gene: TRBV2
clone size: many
J gene: TRBJ2-3
CDR3 protein: CASSASGGVGTDTQYF
CDR3 DNA: TGTGCCAGCAGTGCCTCAGGGGGAGTCGGCACAGATACGCAGTATTTT

D gene: NA
V gene: TRBV4-3
clone size: many
J gene: TRBJ1-1
CDR3 protein: CASSHIDLRNTEAFF
CDR3 DNA: TGCGCCAGCAGCCATATCGATCTTCGGAACACTGAAGCTTTCTTT

D gene: NA
V gene: TRBV12-3/TRBV12-4
clone size: many
J gene: TRBJ1-6
CDR3 protein: CASRRDNSPLHF
CDR3 DNA: TGTGCCAGTAGACGGGATAATTCACCCCTCCACTTT

D gene: TRBD2
V gene: TRBV7-4
clone size: NA
J gene: TRBJ2-6
CDR3 protein: CTCSFGAGVLSGANVLTF
CDR3 DNA: TGTACCTGCAGTTTTGGGGCGGGAGTTCTCTCTGGGGCCAACGTCCTGACTTTC

D gene: NA
V gene: TRBV20-1
clone size: many
J gene: TRBJ2-7
CDR3 protein: CSVPAGSYEQYF
CDR3 DNA: TGCAGTGTCCCGGCGGGGTCCTACGAGCAGTACTTC

D gene: TRBD1
V gene: TRBV6-5
clone size: many
J gene: TRBJ1-2
CDR3 protein: CASFRQGLGYTF
CDR3 DNA: TGTGCCAGTTTCCGACAGGGTCTTGGCTACACCTTC

D gene: NA
V gene: TRBV12-3/TRBV12-4
clone size: many
J gene: TRBJ1-1
CDR3 protein: CASNLHGRGDTEAFF
CDR3 DNA: TGTGCCAGCAACTTACACGGACGTGGGGACACTGAAGCTTTCTTT

D gene: NA
V gene: TRBV20-1
clone size: many
J gene: TRBJ1-2
CDR3 protein: CSARDRSLSGGYTF
CDR3 DNA: TGCAGTGCTAGAGATCGTTCTCTTTCCGGGGGCTACACCTTC

D gene: TRBD1
V gene: TRBV4-3
clone size: many
J gene: TRBJ1-4
CDR3 protein: CASSQKTGALATNEKLFF
CDR3 DNA: TGCGCCAGCAGCCAAAAAACAGGGGCATTAGCAACTAATGAAAAACTGTTTTTT